The present entry profiles one T cell receptor (beta chain) with its context. The junction had 8 bases not matched to a gene; V was cut back by 4 bases and J by 3 bases. This CDR3 contains 16 residues. Per the germline V gene, CDR1 is MNHEY and CDR2 is SMNVEV (reference sequence). TCRdb's table, derived via immunoSEQ multiplex PCR, lists solely in-frame clones and lacks some. The data contain approximately 89,000 clones, around 94% of them singletons. These data are taken from a study of T cell changes during pregnancy in multiple sclerosis. The material sequenced was peripheral blood, taken in the third trimester of pregnancy. The receptor was derived from a female donor with multiple sclerosis, enrolled in a pregnancy study. The chain carries TRBV27 and TRBJ2-3; 9 positions agree with TRBD2. The CDR3: CASSWQGLAGTDTQYF. The CDR3 DNA reads TGTGCCAGCAGTTGGCAGGGCCTAGCGGGAACAGATACGCAGTATTTT.